Each of the 2 T cell receptor beta chains below was sequenced from the same sample in a study of cytomegalovirus exposure and HLA in healthy donors (dated by TCRdb to about 2017). Libraries were built with the immunoSEQ multiplex PCR assay. For the multiplex PCR, a mixture combining 60 forward primers for TCR Vbeta segments and 13 reverse primers for TCR Jbeta segments was used. TCRdb limited this immuneACCESS table to in-frame rearrangements with V and J called. A share of clones is missing; checked studies link under half to unresolved V genes, and the rest is unexplained. The sample table lists around 100,000 clones, 74% of them with a count of one. The ten largest clonotypes hold roughly 4.4% of the sample. Sequenced input: PBMCs. The receptors were sampled from a man aged 25-45 years in good health and CMV-seropositive.

This chain joins TRBV29-1 and TRBJ2-7; 9 bases line up with TRBD1. This CDR3 region has 13 residues. The germline V gene encodes CDR1 SQVTM and CDR2 ANQGSEA. V was pared by 7 bases and J by 4 bases, with 8 bases of the junction left unmatched. CDR3 coding DNA: TGCAGCGCCCTGACAGGGGGTCGGTACGAGCAGTACTTC. Translated: CSALTGGRYEQYF.

The gene calls are TRBV30 and TRBJ1-1; a possible D gene is TRBD1 (5 bases). Germline-derived CDR1 and CDR2 are GTSNPN and SVGIG (reference sequence). With 0 bases removed from V and 0 bases from J, the gap between germline ends came to 14 bases. This CDR3 has 16 residues. CDR3 protein: CAWSVGGGTLNTEAFF. CDR3 sequence (DNA): TGTGCCTGGAGTGTGGGGGGAGGGACCTTGAACACTGAAGCTTTCTTT.